The 28 T cell receptor beta chains presented below share a single source sample, sequenced in a study of blood T cell repertoires in COVID-19. Assay: immunoSEQ multiplex PCR; the TCRdb copy retains only in-frame clones and omits some. The data show about 300,000 clones, approximately 88% seen once. Sequencing input: peripheral blood. The receptor set was obtained from a woman between 25 and 40 years old with COVID-19, enrolled during active disease.

The chain combines TRBV28 with TRBJ1-6; D ambiguous. Trimming left V 5 bases short and J 7 bases short, with 6 bases between. From germline, CDR1 is MDHEN and CDR2 SYDVKM. The CDR3 runs 12 residues. CDR3 region: CASSPQNSPLHF. The CDR3, as DNA: TGTGCCAGCAGTCCCCAAAATTCACCCCTCCACTTT.

In this sample, this clone turned up once. This chain uses TRBV5-1 with TRBJ1-2, with TRBD1 matching over 8 bases. The CDR3 contains 16 residues. V shed 1 base and J 2 bases; nucleotides not matched to a gene: 7. The germline V gene has CDR1 SGHRS and CDR2 YFSETQ. The CDR3 DNA reads as TGCGCCAGCAGCTTGTCGGGCCAGGGGGCGAACTATGGCTACACCTTC. It specifies CASSLSGQGANYGYTF.

The chain carries TRBV4-1 and TRBJ1-5; D not resolved. The CDR3 sequence is 16 residues long. The germline gives CDR1 MGHRA, CDR2 YSYEKL. V was cut by 0 bases and J by 1 base, with 10 bases left in between. CDR3 residues: CASSQDWADSNQPQHF. CDR3 in DNA: TGCGCCAGCAGCCAAGATTGGGCAGACAGCAATCAGCCCCAGCATTTT.

V usage is TRBV14 and J usage is TRBJ1-1; D gene unclear. The CDR3 consists of 14 residues. V lost 2 bases and J lost 0, with 7 bases in between. In germline, CDR1 is SGHDN, CDR2 FVKESK. The CDR3, as DNA: TGTGCCAGCAGCCAAAATAATTTGAACACTGAAGCTTTCTTT. This gives the protein CASSQNNLNTEAFF.

V usage is TRBV2 and J usage is TRBJ2-7; D is possibly TRBD2 (6 bases). The V and J ends lost 6 bases and 5 bases respectively, with 17 bases between them. This CDR3 is built from 14 residues. The germline V gene has CDR1 SNHLY and CDR2 FYNNEI. The CDR3 region is CASRAGTVMDEQYF. CDR3 in DNA: TGTGCCAGCAGGGCCGGGACTGTAATGGACGAGCAGTACTTC. Looking up the rest from reference TRBV2 and TRBJ2-7 gives the full variable domain: EPEVTQTPSHQVTQMGQEVILRCVPISNHLYFYWYRQILGQKVEFLVSFYNNEISEKSEIFDDQFSVERPDGSNFTLKIRSTKLEDSAMYFCASRAGTVMDEQYFGPGTRLTVT.

This clone showed up just once. The J gene is TRBJ1-1, the V gene TRBV6-6; TRBD1 aligns across 9 bases. Germline assignment: CDR1 MNHNY and CDR2 SVGAGI (reference sequence). V was pared by 1 base and J by 0 bases, with 3 bases of the junction left unmatched. The CDR3 is made up of 16 amino acids. CDR3 nucleotide sequence: TGTGCCAGCAGTTACTTGGGGACAGGGATGAACACTGAAGCTTTCTTT. Protein: CASSYLGTGMNTEAFF.

The chain combines TRBV4-2 with TRBJ1-1; 9 nucleotides line up with TRBD1. V was pared by 5 bases and J by 3 bases, with 4 bases of the junction left unmatched. CDR1 LGHNA and CDR2 YNFKEQ come from the germline V gene. This CDR3 contains 14 residues. The DNA for the CDR3 is TGTGCCAGCAGCAAGACAGGGGGATACACTGAAGCTTTCTTT. It yields the protein CASSKTGGYTEAFF.

The V and J genes are TRBV5-4 and TRBJ2-1; D might be TRBD1 (5 bases). The CDR3 spans 12 residues. The germline gives CDR1 SGHNT, CDR2 YYREEE (reference sequence). Trimming took off 5 bases at V and 9 bases at J, with 12 bases between the two ends. The CDR3: CASRNARGEQFF. DNA of the CDR3: TGTGCCAGCAGGAACGCTAGGGGTGAGCAGTTCTTC.

The gene calls are TRBV7-2 and TRBJ2-1; 14 bases align to TRBD2. Trimming took 5 bases from V and 6 from J; bases not matched to a gene: 9. This CDR3 has 17 amino acids. Per the germline V gene, CDR1 is SGHTA and CDR2 is FQGNSA. The CDR3: CASSARLAGGRANEQFF. The CDR3 DNA is TGTGCCAGCAGCGCCCGACTAGCGGGGGGGAGGGCCAATGAGCAGTTCTTC.

In this sample, this clone turned up a few times. CDR3 nucleotides: TGTGCCAGTAGTATGACCGGGACAGGGGGCGGGCAGAGTTTAACTTTCTTT. Translation: CASSMTGTGGGQSLTFF. The chain combines TRBV19 with TRBJ1-1, with 12 bases that match TRBD1. J was trimmed by 12 bases and V by 3 bases; bases with no gene match: 17. In germline, CDR1 is LNHDA, CDR2 SQIVND (reference sequence). CDR3 length equals 17 residues.

The count of this clone is one. V usage is TRBV5-1 and J usage is TRBJ1-4; TRBD1 aligns across 7 bases. Germline V lookup: CDR1 SGHRS, CDR2 YFSETQ. With V trimmed by 4 bases and J by 5 bases, 8 bases remained unmatched. The CDR3 sequence is 15 residues long. CDR3 sequence (DNA): TGCGCCAGCAGCCTCCGGACAGGATCGAATGAAAAACTGTTTTTT. Encoded protein: CASSLRTGSNEKLFF.

The chain links TRBV27 to TRBJ1-1, with D unresolved. V lost 3 bases and J 3 bases, leaving 11 bases between the germline ends. In germline, CDR1 is MNHEY, CDR2 SMNVEV (reference sequence). The CDR3 consists of 14 residues. The CDR3 nucleotides read TGTGCCAGCAGTTTTGTCGGGGTGCACACTGAAGCTTTCTTT. Amino acids: CASSFVGVHTEAFF.

The chain recombines TRBV6-5 with TRBJ2-1; 7 nucleotides agree with TRBD2. The CDR3 length is 14 residues. Germline trimming cut 7 bases from V and 1 base from J; bases unmatched to any gene: 4. Germline CDR1 MNHEY, CDR2 SVGAGI. Here the CDR3 DNA reads TGTGCCAGCAAGGCGGGGGAGTCCTACAATGAGCAGTTCTTC. Its protein is CASKAGESYNEQFF.

The chain couples TRBV6-5 to TRBJ2-7; 8 positions agree with TRBD1. This CDR3 spans 13 amino acids. V lost 4 bases, J lost 7 bases, and 6 bases stayed unmatched. Germline V gives CDR1 MNHEY, CDR2 SVGAGI. The chain's CDR3 is CASSSITGGEQYF. The CDR3 DNA sequence: TGTGCCAGCAGTTCGATCACAGGGGGAGAGCAGTACTTC.

This chain uses TRBV29-1 with TRBJ1-4, with 10 bases aligning to TRBD1. V was pared by 0 bases and J by 11 bases, with 3 bases of the junction left unmatched. The CDR3 has 13 residues. Germline assignment: CDR1 SQVTM and CDR2 ANQGSEA. CDR3 nucleotide sequence: TGCAGCGTTGAAGAGGGGACAGGGGATAAACTGTTTTTT. It yields the protein CSVEEGTGDKLFF.

The chain joins TRBV24-1 to TRBJ2-3, with 9 bases matching TRBD1. This CDR3 has 17 amino acids. J was trimmed by 2 bases and V by 5 bases; bases with no gene match: 10. CDR1 is KGHDR and CDR2 is SFDVKD in the germline V gene. As DNA, the CDR3 is TGTGCCACCAGTGGCCAAACAGGGGGCCTCCTCACAGATACGCAGTATTTT. Its translation: CATSGQTGGLLTDTQYF.

This clone was recorded only once. V and J are TRBV14 and TRBJ2-3; tentative D call: TRBD2 (5 bases). CDR1 and CDR2 from the germline V gene are SGHDN and FVKESK. This CDR3 is built from 16 residues. V was shortened by 1 base and J by 0 bases, with 11 bases between the two germline ends. The DNA of the CDR3 is TGTGCCAGCAGCCAAGGGCCGGAGGCTAGCACAGATACGCAGTATTTT. It codes for CASSQGPEASTDTQYF. Looking up the rest from reference TRBV14 and TRBJ2-3 gives the full variable domain: EAGVTQFPSHSVIEKGQTVTLRCDPISGHDNLYWYRRVMGKEIKFLLHFVKESKQDESGMPNNRFLAERTGGTYSTLKVQPAELEDSGVYFCASSQGPEASTDTQYFGPGTRLTVL.

This clone has just one count. The chain has TRBV5-1 and TRBJ1-4, with D unresolved. This CDR3 region has 17 residues. V was pared by 2 bases and J by 0 bases, with 14 bases between. Germline CDR1 and CDR2: SGHRS and YFSETQ. For the CDR3, the DNA is TGCGCCAGCAGCTTTGCCCCCCAGGCTACAACTAATGAAAAACTGTTTTTT. Its protein product is CASSFAPQATTNEKLFF.

V and J are TRBV7-9 and TRBJ1-2; unclear D gene. The V end lost 4 bases, the J end lost 2 bases, and 14 bases lay between the germline ends. This CDR3 has 15 amino acids. Germline CDR1 SEHNR, CDR2 FQNEAQ (reference sequence). The chain's CDR3 is CASSSLGVVNYGYTF. The CDR3 DNA sequence: TGTGCCAGCAGCTCCTTGGGAGTGGTGAACTATGGCTACACCTTC. The full variable domain, rest sourced from reference TRBV7-9 and TRBJ1-2, is DTGVSQNPRHKITKRGQNVTFRCDPISEHNRLYWYRQTLGQGPEFLTYFQNEAQLEKSRLLSDRFSAERPKGSFSTLEIQRTEQGDSAMYLCASSSLGVVNYGYTFGSGTRLTVV.

V and J are TRBV10-3 and TRBJ1-1, with unresolved D. Germline values: CDR1 ENHRY, CDR2 SYGVKD. The CDR3 has 11 residues. The V end was cut by 5 bases, the J end by 5 bases, with 6 bases between. The CDR3 is CAISWRTEAFF. The CDR3 nucleotides read TGTGCCATCAGTTGGCGGACTGAAGCTTTCTTT.

The chain carries TRBV6-5 and TRBJ1-1; TRBD1 might be the D (5 bases). The V end lost 1 base, the J end lost 8 bases, and 11 bases lay between the germline ends. Germline loops: CDR1 MNHEY, CDR2 SVGAGI. The CDR3 loop spans 13 amino acids. The CDR3 DNA reads TGTGCCAGCAGTTACTTTTCGCGGGGGGAAGCTTTCTTT. Encoded protein: CASSYFSRGEAFF.

V usage is TRBV7-8 and J usage is TRBJ1-1, with D unresolved. The CDR3 runs 14 residues. Germline CDR1 SGHVS, CDR2 FQNEAQ. V was shortened by 8 bases and J by 1 base, with 14 bases between the two germline ends. DNA of the CDR3: TGTGCCAGCGCCGGTCGTGTTAGGAACACTGAAGCTTTCTTT. Amino acids: CASAGRVRNTEAFF.

The rearrangement joins TRBV28 to TRBJ2-5; possibly TRBD1 for D (6 bases). Deletions cut 8 bases from V and 5 bases from J, with 21 bases between. CDR3 size: 15 residues. Looked up from germline, CDR1 is MDHEN and CDR2 is SYDVKM. In nucleotides, the CDR3 is TGTGCCAGCGGAAGATCGAAGGGGGTTCTGGAGACCCAGTACTTC. It yields the protein CASGRSKGVLETQYF.

About this clone itself: The same CDR3 can be traced to other DNA sequences in this sample. This chain connects TRBV6-5 to TRBJ1-5; 7 positions agree with TRBD1. This CDR3 region has 13 residues. CDR1 is MNHEY, CDR2 SVGAGI, per germline. V lost 6 bases and J lost 4; bases outside the gene matches: 3. CDR3 in DNA: TGTGCCAGCAGACCGGGACAGAATCAGCCCCAGCATTTT. Its translation: CASRPGQNQPQHF.

The sample holds a few counts of this clone. The chain joins TRBV18 to TRBJ1-1; the D gene is possibly TRBD1 (5 bases). The CDR3 is 14 residues long. Between the trimmed V and J ends, which lost 6 bases and 0 bases, there was a span of 11 bases. The V gene's germline CDR1 is KGHSH and CDR2 LQKENI. Here the CDR3 reads CASSADSMNTEAFF. The DNA of the CDR3 is TGTGCCAGCTCGGCAGACAGTATGAACACTGAAGCTTTCTTT.

This chain connects TRBV19 to TRBJ2-1, with TRBD2 matching 8 bases. V shed 0 bases, J shed 3 bases, and the junction held 4 bases outside the gene matches. The CDR3 consists of 16 residues. Germline V gene sequence: CDR1 LNHDA, CDR2 SQIVND (reference sequence). CDR3 sequence: CASSIDASGGYNEQFF. Written as DNA, the CDR3 is TGTGCCAGTAGTATAGATGCCAGCGGGGGCTACAATGAGCAGTTCTTC.

The chain couples TRBV11-2 to TRBJ2-1; possible D gene TRBD2, 6 bases. Germline V CDR1 and CDR2: SGHAT, FQNNGV. V lost 2 bases, J lost 5 bases, and 16 bases lay in between. CDR3 length: 16 residues. CDR3 sequence (DNA): TGTGCCAGCAGCTTAATCTACGGGGGTAGCCACAATGAGCAGTTCTTC. It is translated as CASSLIYGGSHNEQFF. The full variable domain, rest sourced from reference TRBV11-2 and TRBJ2-1, is EAGVAQSPRYKIIEKRQSVAFWCNPISGHATLYWYQQILGQGPKLLIQFQNNGVVDDSQLPKDRFSAERLKGVDSTLKIQPAKLEDSAVYLCASSLIYGGSHNEQFFGPGTRLTVL.

This chain uses TRBV6-6 with TRBJ1-2, with 9 bases that match TRBD1. The J segment lost 8 bases and the V segment lost 4 bases, leaving 11 bases of the junction unmatched. Per the germline V gene, CDR1 is MNHNY and CDR2 is SVGAGI (reference sequence). This CDR3 comprises 15 residues. The CDR3 sequence is CASSFPGQGTFGYTF. The CDR3 coding sequence is TGTGCCAGCAGTTTCCCGGGACAGGGCACTTTCGGCTACACCTTC.